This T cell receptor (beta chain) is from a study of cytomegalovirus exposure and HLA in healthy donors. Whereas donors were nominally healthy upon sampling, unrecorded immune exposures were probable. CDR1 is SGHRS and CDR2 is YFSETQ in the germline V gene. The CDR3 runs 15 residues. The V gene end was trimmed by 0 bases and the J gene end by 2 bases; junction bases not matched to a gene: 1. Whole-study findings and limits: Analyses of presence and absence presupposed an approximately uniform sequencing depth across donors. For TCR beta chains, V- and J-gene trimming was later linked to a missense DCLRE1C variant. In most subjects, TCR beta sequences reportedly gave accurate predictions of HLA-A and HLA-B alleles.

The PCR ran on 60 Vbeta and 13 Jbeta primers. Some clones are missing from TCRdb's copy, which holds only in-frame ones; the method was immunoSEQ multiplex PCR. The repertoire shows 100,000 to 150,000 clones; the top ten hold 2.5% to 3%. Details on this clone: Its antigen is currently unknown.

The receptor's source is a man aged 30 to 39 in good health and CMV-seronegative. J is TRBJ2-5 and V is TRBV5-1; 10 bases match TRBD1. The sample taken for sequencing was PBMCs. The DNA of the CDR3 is TGCGCCAGCAGCTTGGGGACAGGGGGGCAAGAGACCCAGTACTTC. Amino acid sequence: CASSLGTGGQETQYF.